These 13 T cell receptor beta chains originate from one sample sequenced in a study of cytomegalovirus exposure and HLA in healthy donors. PCR used 60 Vbeta primers and 13 Jbeta primers. Method: immunoSEQ multiplex PCR; TCRdb's copy keeps in-frame clones and lacks some. The sample includes 200,000 or so clones. Sequenced input: PBMCs. These receptors came from a boy aged 5-17 years in good health and CMV-seronegative.

V usage is TRBV4-1 and J usage is TRBJ2-3, with 11 bases aligning to TRBD2. Per germline, CDR1 MGHRA and CDR2 YSYEKL. The V gene end was trimmed by 0 bases and the J gene end by 4 bases; junction bases not matched to a gene: 6. This CDR3 comprises 17 residues. The CDR3 region is CASSQDGFSGGADTQYF. DNA of the CDR3: TGCGCCAGCAGCCAAGATGGGTTTAGCGGGGGGGCAGATACGCAGTATTTT.

CDR3 protein: CASSLADQPQHF. The CDR3 coding sequence is TGTGCCAGCAGTTTAGCGGATCAGCCCCAGCATTTT. V usage is TRBV28 and J usage is TRBJ1-5; D uncertain. The V gene lost 2 bases and the J gene lost 5 bases, with 4 bases spanning the gap. The CDR3 contains 12 residues. Germline CDR1 reads MDHEN; CDR2 reads SYDVKM.

This chain uses TRBV4-2 with TRBJ2-4; possible D gene TRBD2, 5 bases. Germline-derived CDR1 and CDR2 are LGHNA and YNFKEQ. V lost 4 bases and J lost 3, with 25 bases in between. The CDR3 totals 19 residues. In DNA form, the CDR3 reads TGTGCCAGCAGCCCACCTCTTGGCGGCGGATACGGGGTCAAAAACATTCAGTACTTC. Translated, it gives CASSPPLGGGYGVKNIQYF.

The chain is built from TRBV13 and TRBJ1-1, with D possibly being TRBD1 (6 bases). Germline values: CDR1 PRHDT, CDR2 FYEKMQ (reference sequence). Trimming pared 5 bases from V and 1 base from J, leaving 11 bases between. This CDR3 comprises 14 residues. The CDR3 sequence: CASSELQGNTEAFF. The DNA for the CDR3 is TGTGCCAGCAGCGAACTACAGGGGAACACTGAAGCTTTCTTT.

CDR3 sequence: CAIRRQGSGQPQHF. Here the CDR3 DNA reads TGTGCCATCAGGCGACAGGGATCGGGTCAGCCCCAGCATTTT. This chain connects TRBV10-3 to TRBJ1-5, with 7 bases aligning to TRBD1. The CDR3 spans 14 residues. J gave up 6 bases and V 6 bases, and 8 bases lay outside the gene matches. From germline, CDR1 is ENHRY and CDR2 SYGVKD.

This chain connects TRBV2 to TRBJ1-1, with 9 bases aligning to TRBD1. The junction had 4 bases not matched to a gene; V was cut back by 4 bases and J by 4 bases. Germline V CDR1 and CDR2: SNHLY, FYNNEI. The CDR3 consists of 14 residues. The CDR3: CASSGDRASTEAFF. The CDR3 DNA sequence: TGTGCCAGCAGTGGGGACAGGGCTAGCACTGAAGCTTTCTTT.

This rearrangement joins TRBV2 to TRBJ2-7, with 8 bases aligning to TRBD1. Germline V gene data show CDR1 as SNHLY and CDR2 as FYNNEI. The CDR3 contains 13 residues. V trimming: 10 bases; J trimming: 4 bases; junction bases outside the gene matches: 9. In DNA form, the CDR3 reads TGTGCCACCCACAGGACAGGGTCATACGAGCAGTACTTC. This sequence encodes CATHRTGSYEQYF. Complete variable domain (other parts from reference TRBV2 and TRBJ2-7): EPEVTQTPSHQVTQMGQEVILRCVPISNHLYFYWYRQILGQKVEFLVSFYNNEISEKSEIFDDQFSVERPDGSNFTLKIRSTKLEDSAMYFCATHRTGSYEQYFGPGTRLTVT.

The V and J genes are TRBV4-2 and TRBJ2-3, with D possibly being TRBD2 (6 bases). This CDR3 contains 14 residues. V was pared by 0 bases and J by 5 bases, with 9 bases between. Germline CDR1 LGHNA, CDR2 YNFKEQ. The CDR3 loop is CASSQEWRGDTQYF. The CDR3 nucleotides read TGTGCCAGCAGCCAAGAGTGGCGGGGAGATACGCAGTATTTT.

This chain joins TRBV9 and TRBJ1-1, with D possibly being TRBD1 (6 bases). The germline CDR1 and CDR2 sequences are SGDLS and YYNGEE. This CDR3 is built from 15 residues. V was cut by 0 bases and J by 6 bases, with 15 bases left in between. The CDR3 region has the DNA TGTGCCAGCAGCGTAGTTATACAGGGAGGGTCTGAAGCTTTCTTT. Protein: CASSVVIQGGSEAFF.

This chain joins TRBV19 and TRBJ2-1; TRBD2 agrees at 12 bases. The CDR3 is 14 residues long. Germline V gene lookup returns CDR1 LNHDA and CDR2 SQIVND (reference sequence). V gave up 7 bases and J gave up 10 bases; unmatched junction bases: 8. CDR3 coding DNA: TGTGCCAGTAAACTAGCGGGGGGCCCAGGAGAGCAGTTCTTC. This codes for CASKLAGGPGEQFF. Full variable domain (missing parts from reference TRBV19 and TRBJ2-1): DGGITQSPKYLFRKEGQNVTLSCEQNLNHDAMYWYRQDPGQGLRLIYYSQIVNDFQKGDIAEGYSVSREKKESFPLTVTSAQKNPTAFYLCASKLAGGPGEQFFGPGTRLTVL.

The chain uses TRBV30 and TRBJ2-5; 11 bases map to TRBD2. Trimming at V came to 1 base and at J to 3 bases, leaving 4 bases not matched to a gene. In germline, CDR1 is GTSNPN, CDR2 SVGIG (reference sequence). The CDR3 length is 15 residues. Here the CDR3 DNA reads TGTGCCTGGAGTGAGCCTAGCGGGGGGAAAGAGACCCAGTACTTC. Its translation is CAWSEPSGGKETQYF.

The chain joins TRBV28 to TRBJ1-1; D gene uncertain. The germline V gene encodes CDR1 MDHEN and CDR2 SYDVKM. Deletions cut 5 bases from V and 3 bases from J, with 7 bases between. The CDR3 is 12 amino acids. The CDR3 sequence is CASSLSDTEAFF. In DNA, the CDR3 is TGTGCCAGCAGTCTTAGTGACACTGAAGCTTTCTTT. Full variable domain (remainder filled in from reference TRBV28 and TRBJ1-1): DVKVTQSSRYLVKRTGEKVFLECVQDMDHENMFWYRQDPGLGLRLIYFSYDVKMKEKGDIPEGYSVSREKKERFSLILESASTNQTSMYLCASSLSDTEAFFGQGTRLTVV.

Written as DNA, the CDR3 is TGTGCCAGCAGTTTGCCCGGTTGGGAGACCCAGTACTTC. Protein product: CASSLPGWETQYF. The chain employs TRBV27 and TRBJ2-5; no definite D call. CDR3 length: 13 residues. The germline gives CDR1 MNHEY, CDR2 SMNVEV (reference sequence). V was cut by 3 bases and J by 5 bases, with 10 bases left in between.